This T cell receptor beta chain was sequenced during a study of CD8 T cells in ankylosing spondylitis. TCRdb recomputed calls from the 5' RACE reads with MiXCR, one row per CDR3 protein. The sample contains fewer than 200,000 distinct CDR3 sequences, roughly 10% of which appear only once. The sequencing input was blood, either unsorted or a sorted T cell fraction (not recorded which). This sequence was found in a female donor with ankylosing spondylitis or in good health (not recorded which).

The CDR3 here is CASNPGGNYGYTF. The CDR3 DNA reads as TGTGCCAGCAACCCCGGGGGGAACTATGGCTACACCTTC. This chain connects TRBV12-3 or TRBV12-4 to TRBJ1-2, with D perhaps TRBD1 (5 bases). The CDR3 has 13 residues. The ends were cut back, 7 bases at V and 2 bases at J, with 11 bases in the middle.